The 7 T cell receptor beta chains below were found in one sample sequenced in a study of CD8 T cells in Susac syndrome. The RNA input was roughly 0.5 to 1 ug, and it was reverse transcribed with random hexamers. TCRdb recomputed calls from the immunoSEQ multiplex PCR reads with MiXCR, one row per CDR3 protein. The data hold about 210,000 distinct CDR3 sequences, with around 95% observed a single time. The sequencing sample was made of CD4+ T cells from PBMCs. The receptors stem from a human donor with multiple sclerosis.

The V call is TRBV2, the J call TRBJ1-2; no reliable D call. V was pared by 4 bases and J by 5 bases, with 8 bases between. Looked up from germline, CDR1 is SNHLY and CDR2 is FYNNEI. The CDR3 has 12 amino acids. The DNA of the CDR3 is TGTGCCAGCAGTGTGAGCCAGTATGGCTACACCTTC. Translated: CASSVSQYGYTF.

Here the CDR3 DNA reads TGTGCCAGCAGTCCCTTGAAGGCCAGGACAGATACGCAGTATTTT. It codes for CASSPLKARTDTQYF. The chain uses TRBV28 and TRBJ2-3; D call uncertain. This CDR3 is 15 amino acids long. Deletions cut 5 bases from V and 3 bases from J, with 15 bases between. Germline CDR1 is MDHEN and CDR2 is SYDVKM.

The V call is TRBV19, the J call TRBJ2-1; 7 nucleotides align to TRBD2. This CDR3 is built from 15 residues. Per germline, CDR1 LNHDA and CDR2 SQIVND (reference sequence). V was clipped by 3 bases and J by 4 bases; unmatched bases: 6. As DNA, the CDR3 is TGTGCCAGTAGTATTGGCGGGAGTGGGTACAATGAGCAGTTCTTC. This translates into CASSIGGSGYNEQFF.

The V gene is TRBV3-1, the J gene TRBJ2-6; no reliable D call. Trimming took 3 bases from V and 0 from J, leaving 9 bases between them. The CDR3 loop spans 16 amino acids. Germline-derived CDR1 and CDR2 are LGHDT and YNNKEL (reference sequence). The CDR3 loop is CASSHRTASGANVLTF. The CDR3 DNA sequence: TGTGCCAGCAGCCATCGGACCGCCTCTGGGGCCAACGTCCTGACTTTC.

This clonotype was counted once. The chain links TRBV15 to TRBJ2-1, with D unclear. With 0 bases removed from V and 7 bases from J, the gap between germline ends came to 16 bases. This CDR3 spans 16 amino acids. Germline CDR1 reads LNHNV; CDR2 reads YYDKDF (reference sequence). The DNA of the CDR3 is TGTGCCACCAGCAGAGAAGGTAGTCGGGCCCTAAATGAGCAGTTCTTC. Translation: CATSREGSRALNEQFF.

V and J are TRBV23-1 and TRBJ2-7, with D unresolved. TRBV23-1 qualifies as an ORF whose function is uncertain. This CDR3 region has 14 residues. With 7 bases removed from V and 6 bases from J, the gap between germline ends came to 19 bases. The CDR3 loop reads CASTLARPEAEQYF. The CDR3 nucleotides are TGCGCCAGCACCCTCGCCAGGCCCGAGGCCGAGCAGTACTTC.

This sequence joins TRBV20-1 and TRBJ2-7, with D hard to call. Trimming cost V 0 bases and J 2 bases, with 11 bases left between them. The CDR3 has 14 amino acids. Per the germline V gene, CDR1 is DFQATT and CDR2 is SNEGSKA (reference sequence). The CDR3 loop is CSARDLGSPYEQYF. The CDR3 DNA sequence: TGCAGTGCTAGAGATCTGGGCTCTCCCTACGAGCAGTACTTC.